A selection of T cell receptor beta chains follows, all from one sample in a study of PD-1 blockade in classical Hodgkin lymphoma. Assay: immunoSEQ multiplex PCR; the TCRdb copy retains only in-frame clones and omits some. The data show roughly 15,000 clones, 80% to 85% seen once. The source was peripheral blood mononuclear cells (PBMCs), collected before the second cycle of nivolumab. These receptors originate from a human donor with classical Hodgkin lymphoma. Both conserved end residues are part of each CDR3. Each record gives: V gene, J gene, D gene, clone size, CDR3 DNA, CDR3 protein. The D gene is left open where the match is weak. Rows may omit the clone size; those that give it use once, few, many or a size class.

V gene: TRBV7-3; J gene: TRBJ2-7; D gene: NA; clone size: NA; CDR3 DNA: TGTGCCAGCAGCTTATTTCAGGGACCCTACGAGCAGTACTTC; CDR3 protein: CASSLFQGPYEQYF
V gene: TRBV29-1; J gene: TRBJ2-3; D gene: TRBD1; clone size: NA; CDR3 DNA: TGCAGCGTTAGGACAGGGAGCACAGATACGCAGTATTTT; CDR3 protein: CSVRTGSTDTQYF
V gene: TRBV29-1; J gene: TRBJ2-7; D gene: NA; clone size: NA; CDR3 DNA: TGCAGCGTTGTGGGCCCCGGGGGATACGAGCAGTACTTC; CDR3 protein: CSVVGPGGYEQYF
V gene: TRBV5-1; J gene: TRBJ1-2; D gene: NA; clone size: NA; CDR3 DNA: TGCGCCAGCAGCTCGGAGACAGACAGGAACTATGGCTACACCTTC; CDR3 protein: CASSSETDRNYGYTF
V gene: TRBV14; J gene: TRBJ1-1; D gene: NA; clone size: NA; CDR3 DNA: TGTGCCAGCAGCCAAGGTCATAGGAACACTGAAGCTTTCTTT; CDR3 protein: CASSQGHRNTEAFF
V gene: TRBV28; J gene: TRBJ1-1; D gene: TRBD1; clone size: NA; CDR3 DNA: TGTGCCAGCAGCCCCGTCGGGACAGGGGGGCGCACTGAAGCTTTCTTT; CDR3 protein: CASSPVGTGGRTEAFF
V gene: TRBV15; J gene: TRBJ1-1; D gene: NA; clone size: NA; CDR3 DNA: TGTGCCACCAGCAGCGAGGGGGGCGCAGCCGTCCGGGCTTTCTTT; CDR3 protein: CATSSEGGAAVRAFF
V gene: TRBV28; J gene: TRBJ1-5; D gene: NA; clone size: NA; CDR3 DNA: TGTGCCAGCACCTGGGGGTTGGGCGGGCGCAATCAGCCCCAGCATTTT; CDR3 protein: CASTWGLGGRNQPQHF
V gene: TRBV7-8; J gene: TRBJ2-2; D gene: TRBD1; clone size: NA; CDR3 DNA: TGTGCCAGCAGTCAAGACAGGGGGAACACCGGGGAGCTGTTTTTT; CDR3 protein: CASSQDRGNTGELFF
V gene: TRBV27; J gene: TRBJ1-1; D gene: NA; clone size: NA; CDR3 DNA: TGTGCCAGCAGTCCTTACACCTGGGGACCCGGCACTGAAGCTTTCTTT; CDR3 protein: CASSPYTWGPGTEAFF
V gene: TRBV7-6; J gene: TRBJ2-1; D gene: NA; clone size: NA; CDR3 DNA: TGTGCCAGCAGCAGCATTCGGGCAGGGCTGTTCTTC; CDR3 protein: CASSSIRAGLFF
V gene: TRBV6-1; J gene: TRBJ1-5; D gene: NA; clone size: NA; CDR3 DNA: TGTGCCAGCAGTGAAGCGCTTTGGGGCAATCAGCCCCAGCATTTT; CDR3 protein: CASSEALWGNQPQHF
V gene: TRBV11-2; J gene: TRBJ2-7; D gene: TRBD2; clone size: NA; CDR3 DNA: TGTGCCAGCAGCCTGGTACTAGCGGGGGGGGACTACGAGCAGTACTTC; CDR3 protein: CASSLVLAGGDYEQYF
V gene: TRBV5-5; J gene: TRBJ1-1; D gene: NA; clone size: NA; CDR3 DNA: TGTGCCAGCAGCTTGGGTCAAACGAACACTGAAGCTTTCTTT; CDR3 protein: CASSLGQTNTEAFF
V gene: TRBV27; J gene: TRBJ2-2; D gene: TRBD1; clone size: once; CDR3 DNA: TGTGCCAGCAGTCCTCGGACAGGGGGCACCGGGGAGCTGTTTTTT; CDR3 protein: CASSPRTGGTGELFF
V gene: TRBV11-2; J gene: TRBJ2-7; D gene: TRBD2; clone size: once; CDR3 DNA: TGTGCCAGCAGCCCCCGGGGACTAGCGGGAGGAACTATCTACGAGCAGTACTTC; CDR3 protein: CASSPRGLAGGTIYEQYF
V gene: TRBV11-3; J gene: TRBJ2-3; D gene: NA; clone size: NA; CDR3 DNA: TGTGCCAGCAGCGGGGGGGCCCGGGCAGATACGCAGTATTTT; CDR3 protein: CASSGGARADTQYF
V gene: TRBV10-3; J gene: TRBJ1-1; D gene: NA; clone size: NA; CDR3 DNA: TGTGCCATCAGTGAGTCACAGGGCCCCTCACCGAACACTGAAGCTTTCTTT; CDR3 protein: CAISESQGPSPNTEAFF
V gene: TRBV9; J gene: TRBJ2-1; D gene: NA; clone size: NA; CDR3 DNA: TGTGCCAGCAGCTTCTGGGACGAGAACAATGAGCAGTTCTTC; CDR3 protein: CASSFWDENNEQFF
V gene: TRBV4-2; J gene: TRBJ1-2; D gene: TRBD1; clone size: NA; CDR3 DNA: TGTGCCAGCAGCCAAGAAACCGGGACAGAGATCTATGGCTACACCTTC; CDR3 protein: CASSQETGTEIYGYTF
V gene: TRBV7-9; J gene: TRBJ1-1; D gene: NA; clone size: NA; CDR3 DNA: TGTGCCAGCAGCTTATATCTCGGACAGATGAACACTGAAGCTTTCTTT; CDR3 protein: CASSLYLGQMNTEAFF
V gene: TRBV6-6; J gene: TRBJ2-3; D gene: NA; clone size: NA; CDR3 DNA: TGTGCCAGCAGTTACTTTGTAGGGATGGCTACGCAGTATTTT; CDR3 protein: CASSYFVGMATQYF
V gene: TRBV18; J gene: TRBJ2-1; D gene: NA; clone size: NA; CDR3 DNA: TGTGCCAGCTCACCACCGGGGGACAATGAGCAGTTCTTC; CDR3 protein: CASSPPGDNEQFF
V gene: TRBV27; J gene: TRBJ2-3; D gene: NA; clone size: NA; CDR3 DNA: TGTGCCAGCAGAACCGGGACTAGCACAGATACGCAGTATTTT; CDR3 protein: CASRTGTSTDTQYF
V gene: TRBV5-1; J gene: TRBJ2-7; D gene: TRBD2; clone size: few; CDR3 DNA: TGCGCCAGCAAGGCGACTAGCGGGGGCCCCTACGAGCAGTACTTC; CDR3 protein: CASKATSGGPYEQYF
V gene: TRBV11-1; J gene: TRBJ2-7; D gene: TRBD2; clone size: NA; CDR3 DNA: TGTGCCAGCAGCTTAAACTCAGCGGGAGGGCCGTACGAGCAGTACTTC; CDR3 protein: CASSLNSAGGPYEQYF
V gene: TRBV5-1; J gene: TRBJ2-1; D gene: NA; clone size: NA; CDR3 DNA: TGCGCCAGCAGCTTTTCCTACAATGAGCAGTTCTTC; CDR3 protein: CASSFSYNEQFF
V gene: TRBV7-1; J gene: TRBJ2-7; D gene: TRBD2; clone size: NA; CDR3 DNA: TGTGCCAGCAGCTCCGGGACTAGGTCCTACGAGCAGTACTTC; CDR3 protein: CASSSGTRSYEQYF
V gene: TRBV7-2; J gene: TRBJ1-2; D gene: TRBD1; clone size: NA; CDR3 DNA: TGTGCCAGCAGGCTTACAGGGGGCACCTATGGCTACACCTTC; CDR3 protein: CASRLTGGTYGYTF
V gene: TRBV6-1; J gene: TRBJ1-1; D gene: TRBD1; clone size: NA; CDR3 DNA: TGTGCCAGCAGTGCCCGACAGGGCCTTAACACTGAAGCTTTCTTT; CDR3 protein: CASSARQGLNTEAFF
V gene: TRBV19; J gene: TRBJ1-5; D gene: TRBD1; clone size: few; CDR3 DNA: TGTGCCAGTAGTAGAGGGACAGGGAGAAATCAGCCCCAGCATTTT; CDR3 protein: CASSRGTGRNQPQHF
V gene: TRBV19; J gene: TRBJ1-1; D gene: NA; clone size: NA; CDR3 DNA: TGTGCCAGTAGTATCTTAGAGGACGGTGACACTGAAGCTTTCTTT; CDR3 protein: CASSILEDGDTEAFF
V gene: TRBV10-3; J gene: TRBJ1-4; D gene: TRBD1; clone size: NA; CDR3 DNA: TGTGCCATCAGTCGACAGGGGGCGGGTGAAAAACTGTTTTTT; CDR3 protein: CAISRQGAGEKLFF
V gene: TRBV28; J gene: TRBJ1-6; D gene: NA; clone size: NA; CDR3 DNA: TGTGCCAGCAGTTCGGACTGGGGGGCCTCGGATTCACCCCTCCACTTT; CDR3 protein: CASSSDWGASDSPLHF
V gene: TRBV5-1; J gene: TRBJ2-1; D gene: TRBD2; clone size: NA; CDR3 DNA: TGCGCCAGCAGCTCCGGGACTAGCGGGGGCCCGTTTGAGCAGTTCTTC; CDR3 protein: CASSSGTSGGPFEQFF
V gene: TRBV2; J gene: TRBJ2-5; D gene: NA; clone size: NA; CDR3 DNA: TGTGCCAGCAAGCAGGGGACTTCAGAGACCCAGTACTTC; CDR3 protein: CASKQGTSETQYF
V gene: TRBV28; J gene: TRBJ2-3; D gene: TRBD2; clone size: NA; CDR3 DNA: TGTGCCAGCAGCCAGACTAGCGGGCACACAGATACGCAGTATTTT; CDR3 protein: CASSQTSGHTDTQYF
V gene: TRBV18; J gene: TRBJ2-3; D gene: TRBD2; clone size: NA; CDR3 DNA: TGTGCCAGCTCGCTGACTAGCGGAAGCACAGATACGCAGTATTTT; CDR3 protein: CASSLTSGSTDTQYF
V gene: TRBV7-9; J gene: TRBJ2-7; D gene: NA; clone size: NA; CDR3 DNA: TGTGCCAGCAGCTTGGGGTCCGCTTCCTACGAGCAGTACTTC; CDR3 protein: CASSLGSASYEQYF
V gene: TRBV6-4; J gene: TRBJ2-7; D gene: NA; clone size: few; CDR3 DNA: TGTGCCAGCACTGGCCCGGACGGCGGATGGTTCTACGAGCAGTACTTC; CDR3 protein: CASTGPDGGWFYEQYF